This TCR beta chain emerged from a study of monozygotic twins with inflammatory bowel disease. TCRdb processed the 5' RACE reads again and assigns one entry to each CDR3 protein, with no DNA. The repertoire table contains 300,000 to 400,000 distinct CDR3 sequences. CDR1 SQVTM and CDR2 ANQGSEA come from the germline V gene. The CDR3 totals 13 residues. The receptor comes from a human donor with ulcerative colitis or Crohn's disease, or a healthy co-twin of an affected twin (not recorded which). What was sequenced was blood. The rearrangement links TRBV29-1 to TRBJ2-1; TCRdb reports TRBD1, a call that lacks DNA to check it against. The CDR3 sequence is CSVSGQGINEQFF.